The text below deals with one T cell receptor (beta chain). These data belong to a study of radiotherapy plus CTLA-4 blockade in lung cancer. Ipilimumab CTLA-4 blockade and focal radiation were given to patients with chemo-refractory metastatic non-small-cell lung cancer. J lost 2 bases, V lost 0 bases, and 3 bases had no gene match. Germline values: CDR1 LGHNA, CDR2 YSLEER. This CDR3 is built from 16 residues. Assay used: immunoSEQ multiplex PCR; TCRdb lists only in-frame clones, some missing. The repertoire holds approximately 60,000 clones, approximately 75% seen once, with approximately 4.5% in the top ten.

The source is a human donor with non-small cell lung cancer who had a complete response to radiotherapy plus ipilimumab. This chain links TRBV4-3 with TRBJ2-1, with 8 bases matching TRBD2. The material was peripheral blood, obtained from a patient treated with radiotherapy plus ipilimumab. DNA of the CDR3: TGCGCCAGCAGCCAAGATCGGGGGGGGACCTACAATGAGCAGTTCTTC. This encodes CASSQDRGGTYNEQFF.